The next 31 T cell receptor beta chains were all read from a single sample in a study of long-term antiretroviral therapy in people with HIV. Researchers ran immunoSEQ v3.0 at survey level. Assay used: immunoSEQ multiplex PCR; TCRdb lists only in-frame clones, some missing. The table includes tens of thousands of clones, 82% detected once. Source: unsorted PBMCs, taken 0.2 years after starting antiretroviral therapy. These TCRs come from a woman in her 30s with HIV.

The genes are TRBV6-1 and TRBJ1-5; D remains ambiguous. Germline assignment: CDR1 MNHNS and CDR2 SASEGT. CDR3 size: 12 residues. V was cut by 2 bases and J by 7 bases, with 6 bases left in between. The CDR3 bases are TGTGCCAGCAGTGAAAGGGAACAGCCCCAGCATTTT. This gives the protein CASSEREQPQHF.

V usage is TRBV30 and J usage is TRBJ1-2; no clear D. The CDR3 runs 13 residues. Trimming took 6 bases from V and 4 from J, leaving 15 bases between them. The germline V gene encodes CDR1 GTSNPN and CDR2 SVGIG (reference sequence). The CDR3 sequence is CACDLITGYGYTF. Here the CDR3 DNA reads TGTGCCTGCGACCTCATTACGGGCTATGGCTACACCTTC.

This rearrangement joins TRBV6-1 to TRBJ2-7, with 8 bases that match TRBD1. The CDR3 loop spans 16 amino acids. The germline CDR1 and CDR2 sequences are MNHNS and SASEGT. V shed 2 bases, J shed 3 bases, and the junction held 9 bases outside the gene matches. In DNA form, the CDR3 reads TGTGCCAGCAGTGAATGGCCAGGACAGGGCGACTACGAGCAGTACTTC. It is translated as CASSEWPGQGDYEQYF.

The V gene is TRBV25-1, the J gene TRBJ1-6, with D possibly matching TRBD1 (6 bases). The V end lost 2 bases, the J end lost 9 bases, and 8 bases lay between the germline ends. The CDR3 consists of 13 residues. Looked up from germline, CDR1 is MGHDK and CDR2 is SYGVNS. CDR3 DNA: TGTGCCAGCAGTGAAACAGGGACTTCACCCCTCCACTTT. It translates to CASSETGTSPLHF.

The chain is built from TRBV19 and TRBJ1-2; D possibly corresponds to TRBD1 (6 bases). V lost 7 bases and J 0 bases, leaving 18 bases between the germline ends. The CDR3 runs 16 residues. CDR1 and CDR2 from the germline V gene are LNHDA and SQIVND (reference sequence). CDR3: CASTPIWTESNYGYTF. The CDR3 region has the DNA TGTGCCAGTACCCCCATCTGGACAGAGTCTAACTATGGCTACACCTTC.

V usage is TRBV5-6 and J usage is TRBJ2-5; D might be TRBD1 (5 bases). Germline CDR1 and CDR2: SGHDT and YYEEEE. Trimming stripped 1 base from V and 9 bases from J, with 13 bases between. The CDR3 consists of 13 residues. CDR3 bases: TGTGCCAGCAGCTTGAGTCGCCAGGGCTCCCAGTACTTC. Translating gives CASSLSRQGSQYF.

The V call is TRBV19, the J call TRBJ1-6; possibly TRBD1 for D (5 bases). CDR1 LNHDA and CDR2 SQIVND come from the germline V gene (reference sequence). V was pared by 9 bases and J by 0 bases, with 15 bases between. The CDR3 is 16 residues long. The CDR3 spells CASKGQGGSYNSPLHF. The CDR3, as DNA: TGTGCCAGCAAGGGCCAGGGTGGCTCCTATAATTCACCCCTCCACTTT.

V gene TRBV5-1 combines with J gene TRBJ2-2, with a tentative D call TRBD1 (6 bases). This CDR3 spans 15 amino acids. CDR1 is SGHRS and CDR2 is YFSETQ in the germline V gene. V lost 1 base and J 4 bases, leaving 11 bases between the germline ends. The CDR3 region is CASSLLGAGTGELFF. CDR3 sequence (DNA): TGCGCCAGCAGCTTGTTGGGGGCAGGCACCGGGGAGCTGTTTTTT.

This chain joins TRBV29-1 and TRBJ2-5, with D possibly TRBD1 on 6 matching bases. The J call is uncertain, as TRBJ2-7 better fits the DNA end. Germline V gene data show CDR1 as SQVTM and CDR2 as ANQGSEA. This CDR3 spans 12 amino acids. The CDR3, as DNA: TGCAGCGTTGAAATCCAGGGGTACGAGCAGTACTTC. It specifies CSVEIQGYEQYF.

Regarding this clone: The conserved phenylalanine or tryptophan is not found at the CDR3 terminus, so this likely reflects a read error. It is unclear where the CDR3 begins or ends on the DNA, so no DNA is shown, and the CDR3 is as TCRdb lists it. The chain has TRBV2 and TRBJ1-2; the tabulated D call, TRBD1, remains unverified against the DNA. Germline V gene sequence: CDR1 SNHLY, CDR2 FYNNEI. The CDR3 contains 14 residues when both ends are counted. CDR3 protein: CASSEYSRQGARFP.

The rearrangement uses TRBV5-1 and TRBJ1-1; weak D call: TRBD1 (6 bases). The CDR3 is made up of 15 amino acids. Germline-derived CDR1 and CDR2 are SGHRS and YFSETQ. Trimming shortened V by 0 bases and J by 3 bases, and 12 bases separated the two germline ends. For the CDR3, the DNA is TGCGCCAGCAGCTTGGATCTCTCAGGGGACACTGAAGCTTTCTTT. Protein product: CASSLDLSGDTEAFF.

The chain recombines TRBV5-1 with TRBJ2-2, with D unresolved. CDR3 size: 14 residues. Germline lookup yields CDR1 SGHRS and CDR2 YFSETQ. The germline V and J ends were trimmed by 4 bases and 4 bases, with 11 bases remaining between them. CDR3 region: CASSPLGPTGELFF. The DNA of the CDR3 is TGCGCCAGCAGCCCATTAGGACCCACCGGGGAGCTGTTTTTT.

The CDR3 loop reads CASSQEQTNTGELFF. DNA of the CDR3: TGTGCCAGCAGCCAAGAACAGACGAACACCGGGGAGCTGTTTTTT. The chain has TRBV4-2 and TRBJ2-2; D call uncertain. CDR3 length: 15 residues. V gave up 0 bases and J gave up 0 bases, with 5 bases separating them. CDR1 and CDR2 (germline): LGHNA, YNFKEQ.

This clone has a single count. The rearrangement uses TRBV6-1 and TRBJ2-7; D unresolved. The CDR3 runs 12 residues. Germline V CDR1 and CDR2: MNHNS, SASEGT. Trimming left V 4 bases short and J 0 bases short, with 4 bases between. Here the CDR3 DNA reads TGTGCCAGCAGTGGGAGCTCCTACGAGCAGTACGTC. Translation gives CASSGSSYEQYV.

This sequence joins TRBV5-6 and TRBJ2-5; D gene ambiguous. Deletions cut 2 bases from V and 1 base from J, with 9 bases between. There are 14 residues in the CDR3. CDR1 and CDR2 (germline): SGHDT, YYEEEE. The CDR3 DNA reads TGTGCCAGCAGCTTCTCCGGCACCCAAGAGACCCAGTACTTC. This codes for CASSFSGTQETQYF.

This sequence joins TRBV14 and TRBJ2-1; 8 bases are a match to TRBD2. Germline CDR1 reads SGHDN; CDR2 reads FVKESK. The trim removed 1 base at V and 7 bases at J, leaving 3 bases unmatched. The CDR3 loop spans 14 amino acids. This CDR3 is CASSQVRGGNEQFF. The DNA of the CDR3 is TGTGCCAGCAGCCAAGTTCGGGGGGGGAATGAGCAGTTCTTC. Filled out from reference TRBV14 and TRBJ2-1, the complete variable domain reads EAGVTQFPSHSVIEKGQTVTLRCDPISGHDNLYWYRRVMGKEIKFLLHFVKESKQDESGMPNNRFLAERTGGTYSTLKVQPAELEDSGVYFCASSQVRGGNEQFFGPGTRLTVL.

The chain recombines TRBV6-1 with TRBJ1-5; D unresolved. V was cut by 7 bases and J by 6 bases, with 10 bases left in between. Germline V gene data show CDR1 as MNHNS and CDR2 as SASEGT. There are 12 residues in the CDR3. The CDR3 nucleotides read TGTGCCAGCAACCCTGCGGGTCAGCCCCAGCATTTT. Its protein product is CASNPAGQPQHF.

The gene calls are TRBV7-9 and TRBJ2-3; D gene unclear. The V end was cut by 2 bases, the J end by 4 bases, with 19 bases between. The germline V gene encodes CDR1 SEHNR and CDR2 FQNEAQ (reference sequence). The CDR3 spans 17 residues. The CDR3 DNA is TGTGCCAGCAGCTTAACGGAGTCTGCATCGGGCTCAGATACGCAGTATTTT. Its protein product is CASSLTESASGSDTQYF.

This chain uses TRBV2 with TRBJ2-7; tentative D call: TRBD2 (5 bases). Germline V lookup: CDR1 SNHLY, CDR2 FYNNEI. The CDR3 covers 12 residues. Trimming shortened V by 6 bases and J by 3 bases, and 9 bases separated the two germline ends. CDR3 nucleotides: TGTGCCAGCAGACTAGACGGCTACGAGCAGTACGTC. Protein product: CASRLDGYEQYV.

V is TRBV6-1 and J is TRBJ1-1; 9 nucleotides agree with TRBD1. The CDR3 is 14 amino acids. Germline-derived CDR1 and CDR2 are MNHNS and SASEGT. V lost 7 bases to trimming and J lost 8 bases; unmatched junction nucleotides: 11. The DNA for the CDR3 is TGTGCCAGCATGTTCAACAGGGGGCCCGGGGAAGCTTTCTTT. Its protein is CASMFNRGPGEAFF.

CDR3 sequence reads: CAGLAGGTDTQYF. The DNA of the CDR3 is TGTGCCGGCTTAGCGGGGGGCACAGATACGCAGTATTTT. This rearrangement joins TRBV6-1 to TRBJ2-3, with 9 bases matching TRBD2. Germline CDR1 MNHNS, CDR2 SASEGT. The CDR3 contains 13 residues. Losses at the gene ends were 11 bases for V and 1 base for J; bases not matched to a gene: 4.

The V gene is TRBV6-1, the J gene TRBJ1-4; TRBD1 might be the D (5 bases). The CDR3 length is 14 residues. With 2 bases removed from V and 8 bases from J, the gap between germline ends came to 12 bases. Germline V gives CDR1 MNHNS, CDR2 SASEGT. For the CDR3, the DNA is TGTGCCAGCAGTGAAACAGGAGGACGCGAAAAACTGTTTTTT. Translation: CASSETGGREKLFF.

This clone was detected a few times. This sequence joins TRBV4-2 and TRBJ2-7, with 7 bases identical to TRBD1. Germline-derived CDR1 and CDR2 are LGHNA and YNFKEQ. The CDR3 spans 16 residues. V lost 2 bases and J lost 0; bases outside the gene matches: 7. The CDR3 reads CASSQSRAGGSYEQYF. Written as DNA, the CDR3 is TGTGCCAGCAGCCAAAGTCGGGCAGGGGGCTCCTACGAGCAGTACTTC.

The chain employs TRBV9 and TRBJ2-3; 9 bases match TRBD1. The CDR3 is made up of 15 amino acids. V lost 4 bases, J lost 3 bases, and 6 bases stayed unmatched. The germline V gene has CDR1 SGDLS and CDR2 YYNGEE. Here the CDR3 DNA reads TGTGCCAGCAGCCTCGACAGGGGGAGAACAGATACGCAGTATTTT. Its translation is CASSLDRGRTDTQYF.

This chain joins TRBV6-1 and TRBJ1-5; TRBD1 is a possible D gene (5 bases). Trimming removed 6 bases from V and 1 base from J, with 13 bases in between. This CDR3 has 15 residues. In germline, CDR1 is MNHNS, CDR2 SASEGT. CDR3 nucleotide sequence: TGTGCCAGCAGCCCCGGGGGGGAAAGCAATCAGCCCCAGCATTTT. Its translation is CASSPGGESNQPQHF.

This chain links TRBV2 with TRBJ2-5, with unresolved D. With 3 bases removed from V and 5 bases from J, the gap between germline ends came to 10 bases. Germline CDR1 and CDR2: SNHLY and FYNNEI. The CDR3 length is 13 residues. CDR3 in DNA: TGTGCCAGCAGTGACGCGCCGTGGGAGACCCAGTACTTC. Its translation is CASSDAPWETQYF. The full variable domain, with the rest looked up from reference TRBV2 and TRBJ2-5, is EPEVTQTPSHQVTQMGQEVILRCVPISNHLYFYWYRQILGQKVEFLVSFYNNEISEKSEIFDDQFSVERPDGSNFTLKIRSTKLEDSAMYFCASSDAPWETQYFGPGTRLLVL.

V usage is TRBV4-1 and J usage is TRBJ1-1; D is possibly TRBD1 (5 bases). The germline gives CDR1 MGHRA, CDR2 YSYEKL. The V end was cut by 4 bases, the J end by 1 base, with 16 bases between. The CDR3 is 16 amino acids. Written as DNA, the CDR3 is TGCGCCAGCAGCCTCTTTCGGGGGACGGGGAACACTGAAGCTTTCTTT. Encoded protein: CASSLFRGTGNTEAFF.

The chain is built from TRBV4-1 and TRBJ2-2; no clear D. Trimming took off 1 base at V and 6 bases at J, with 9 bases between the two ends. The CDR3 spans 14 residues. Germline CDR1 MGHRA, CDR2 YSYEKL. CDR3 protein: CASSQVTAAGELFF. The DNA of the CDR3 is TGCGCCAGCAGCCAAGTAACAGCCGCCGGGGAGCTGTTTTTT.

This chain links TRBV2 with TRBJ1-2; TRBD1 matches at 8 bases. CDR1 is SNHLY, CDR2 FYNNEI, per germline. After removal of 4 bases from V and 2 bases from J, the junction contained 9 bases not matched to a gene. This CDR3 has 16 residues. The CDR3 coding sequence is TGTGCCAGCAGTGCTATCCGGGACAGGATCAACTATGGCTACACCTTC. This encodes CASSAIRDRINYGYTF.

The V gene is TRBV19, the J gene TRBJ1-1; the match to TRBD1 covers 7 bases. Germline CDR1 is LNHDA and CDR2 is SQIVND (reference sequence). The CDR3 spans 16 residues. With 7 bases clipped from V and 2 bases from J, the junction kept 13 bases outside the gene matches. DNA for the CDR3: TGTGCCAGTACACAATTTATTGGGACAGTCAACACTGAAGCTTTCTTT. This codes for CASTQFIGTVNTEAFF. The variable domain in full, with the rest retrieved from reference TRBV19 and TRBJ1-1, is DGGITQSPKYLFRKEGQNVTLSCEQNLNHDAMYWYRQDPGQGLRLIYYSQIVNDFQKGDIAEGYSVSREKKESFPLTVTSAQKNPTAFYLCASTQFIGTVNTEAFFGQGTRLTVV.

The V and J genes are TRBV9 and TRBJ2-2; D is undetermined. Trimming cost V 6 bases and J 2 bases, with 11 bases left between them. The CDR3 consists of 14 residues. Per the germline V gene, CDR1 is SGDLS and CDR2 is YYNGEE. CDR3 sequence: CASTHGRNTGELFF. The CDR3 DNA reads as TGTGCCAGCACCCACGGGCGAAACACCGGGGAGCTGTTTTTT.